Presented here are 21 T cell receptor beta chains from one specimen sequenced in a study of vaccination and CD4 T cells after COVID-19. Treatment here: approximately 9-day PBMC culture with coronavirus spike peptide pools or control peptides (ViraFEST assay). Their recognized antigens are unknown. The Oncomine TCR Beta short-read assay was what sequenced the DNA obtained from cultured CD4+ T cells. TCRdb re-analysed the PCR reads in MiXCR, keeping a single row per CDR3 protein. The profile shows 20,000 to 25,000 distinct CDR3 sequences, approximately 40% of them singletons. The specimen was CD4+ T cells from blood, cultured in vitro, collected before SARS-CoV-2 vaccination. The receptors come from a human donor who had recovered from COVID-19.

V and J are TRBV24-1 and TRBJ1-1; 8 bases line up with TRBD1. There are 13 residues in the CDR3. From germline, CDR1 is KGHDR and CDR2 SFDVKD. V was clipped by 7 bases and J by 3 bases; unmatched bases: 3. The CDR3 region has the DNA TGTGCCACCAGGGACAGGGTTTACACTGAAGCTTTCTTT. Its translation: CATRDRVYTEAFF.

This sequence joins TRBV7-2 and TRBJ1-4, with no clear D. CDR1 is SGHTA, CDR2 FQGNSA, per germline. This CDR3 spans 15 amino acids. V shed 5 bases and J shed 0 bases, with 10 bases lying between them. The CDR3 DNA reads TGTGCCAGCAGCCGGGATGTGGCAACTAATGAAAAACTGTTTTTT. Translating gives CASSRDVATNEKLFF.

This clonotype has a handful of counts. The chain combines TRBV7-9 with TRBJ2-1; TRBD2 matches at 11 bases. Germline V gene lookup returns CDR1 SEHNR and CDR2 FQNEAQ (reference sequence). J was trimmed by 9 bases and V by 1 base; bases with no gene match: 5. This CDR3 is 15 amino acids long. DNA of the CDR3: TGTGCCAGCAGCTTAGGGGCTAGCGGGGGGCTTGAGCAGTTCTTC. It specifies CASSLGASGGLEQFF.

This clonotype is deemed medium-sized. The CDR3 coding sequence is TGTGCCAGCAACGTAGCGGGTCGAGTAGATACGCAGTATTTT. Its protein is CASNVAGRVDTQYF. This chain links TRBV2 with TRBJ2-3, with 7 bases that match TRBD2. The CDR3 covers 14 residues. The germline gives CDR1 SNHLY, CDR2 FYNNEI. Trimming took 7 bases from V and 5 from J; bases not matched to a gene: 9.

The CDR3 coding sequence is TGTGCCAGCAGCGCACAATCTGCGGTAAACACTGAAGCTTTCTTT. This translates into CASSAQSAVNTEAFF. The chain carries TRBV7-9 and TRBJ1-1; D not certain. CDR1 and CDR2 (germline): SEHNR, FQNEAQ (reference sequence). V lost 5 bases, J lost 2 bases, and 15 bases lay in between. The CDR3 totals 15 residues.

This clonotype is medium-sized by share. The gene calls are TRBV6-5 and TRBJ1-1; perhaps TRBD1 as D (5 bases). Germline loops: CDR1 MNHEY, CDR2 SVGAGI. Trimming took off 2 bases at V and 7 bases at J, with 14 bases between the two ends. This CDR3 contains 14 residues. CDR3 coding DNA: TGTGCCAGCAGTTACCAGAGAAGCACAGGTGAAGCTTTCTTT. This gives the protein CASSYQRSTGEAFF.

The chain has TRBV19 and TRBJ2-5; TRBD1 might be the D (6 bases). This CDR3 region has 14 residues. Germline CDR1 LNHDA, CDR2 SQIVND (reference sequence). V was trimmed by 10 bases and J by 1 base, leaving 16 bases between them. Written as DNA, the CDR3 is TGTGCCACCTCAACAACAGGGACCCAAGAGACCCAGTACTTC. Translated, it gives CATSTTGTQETQYF.

This clonotype has only one observation. The rearrangement links TRBV2 to TRBJ2-2; D is possibly TRBD1 (6 bases). There are 13 residues in the CDR3. Trimming shortened V by 6 bases and J by 6 bases, and 11 bases separated the two germline ends. Germline CDR1 SNHLY, CDR2 FYNNEI. CDR3 loop: CASRGQSPGELFF. CDR3 nucleotides: TGTGCCAGCAGAGGACAGTCACCCGGGGAGCTGTTTTTT.

The J gene is TRBJ1-2, the V gene TRBV20-1; D is possibly TRBD1 (5 bases). The CDR3 covers 11 residues. Trimming took off 7 bases at V and 12 bases at J, with 18 bases between the two ends. Germline V gene sequence: CDR1 DFQATT, CDR2 SNEGSKA (reference sequence). The CDR3 DNA follows: TGCAGTGTTCCAAGGGCCAGGGAAGACACCTTC. Its translation: CSVPRAREDTF.

The chain is built from TRBV28 and TRBJ1-3, with D perhaps TRBD1 (5 bases). Germline CDR1 and CDR2: MDHEN and SYDVKM. Trimming removed 7 bases from V and 0 bases from J, with 19 bases in between. The CDR3 contains 17 residues. The chain's CDR3 is CASTTPGQFFSGNTIYF. In nucleotides, the CDR3 is TGTGCCAGCACCACACCGGGGCAGTTCTTCTCTGGAAACACCATATATTTT.

This sequence joins TRBV15 and TRBJ2-1; 9 bases line up with TRBD1. CDR1 is LNHNV, CDR2 YYDKDF, per germline (reference sequence). The V gene end was trimmed by 3 bases and the J gene end by 0 bases; junction bases not matched to a gene: 0. The CDR3 spans 15 residues. The CDR3 loop reads CATSRGQGSYNEQFF. CDR3 bases: TGTGCCACCAGCAGGGGACAGGGCTCCTACAATGAGCAGTTCTTC.

This clonotype showed up just a few times. The chain links TRBV7-8 to TRBJ2-7, with D perhaps TRBD2 (5 bases). The V gene's germline CDR1 is SGHVS and CDR2 FQNEAQ. V lost 3 bases, J lost 5 bases, and 14 bases lay in between. CDR3 length: 14 amino acids. The CDR3: CASSFDLAFHEQYF. The DNA of the CDR3 is TGTGCCAGCAGCTTCGATCTAGCTTTCCACGAGCAGTACTTC.

The V gene is TRBV19, the J gene TRBJ1-6, with 12 positions matching TRBD1. Unmatched junction bases numbered 5, after V lost 3 bases and J lost 5 bases. Germline V gene data show CDR1 as LNHDA and CDR2 as SQIVND (reference sequence). This CDR3 comprises 17 residues. CDR3 nucleotide sequence: TGTGCCAGTAGTATCGTGGGACAGGGGGCCGATAATTCACCCCTCCACTTT. It specifies CASSIVGQGADNSPLHF.

The chain uses TRBV7-8 and TRBJ1-5, with D unclear. Trimming removed 3 bases at V and 4 bases at J, with 7 bases between. This CDR3 is built from 13 residues. From germline, CDR1 is SGHVS and CDR2 FQNEAQ. The CDR3 nucleotides read TGTGCCAGCAGCTTGGCCGAGAATCAGCCCCAGCATTTT. Translating it yields CASSLAENQPQHF. The whole variable domain, filled in from reference TRBV7-8 and TRBJ1-5, reads GAGVSQSPRYKVAKRGQDVALRCDPISGHVSLFWYQQALGQGPEFLTYFQNEAQLDKSGLPSDRFFAERPEGSVSTLKIQRTQQEDSAVYLCASSLAENQPQHFGDGTRLSIL.

This clonotype is medium-sized in the sample. The chain uses TRBV27 and TRBJ2-1; 7 nucleotides match TRBD2. The ends lost 6 bases at V and 4 bases at J; junction bases unmatched: 12. The CDR3 consists of 16 residues. Germline V gene lookup returns CDR1 MNHEY and CDR2 SMNVEV (reference sequence). The CDR3 spells CASSPGKRDPYNEQFF. In DNA, the CDR3 is TGTGCCAGCAGCCCAGGGAAGCGGGACCCTTACAATGAGCAGTTCTTC.

The genes are TRBV7-7 and TRBJ2-7; no firm D call. V was trimmed by 1 base and J by 2 bases, leaving 12 bases between them. Germline lookup yields CDR1 SSHAT and CDR2 FNYEAQ (reference sequence). The CDR3 runs to 15 residues. For the CDR3, the DNA is TGTGCCAGCAGCTTAGTTCGGCAGGCTCCCTACGAGCAGTACTTC. This sequence encodes CASSLVRQAPYEQYF. Full variable domain (outside the CDR3, taken from reference TRBV7-7 and TRBJ2-7): GAGVSQSPRYKVTKRGQDVTLRCDPISSHATLYWYQQALGQGPEFLTYFNYEAQPDKSGLPSDRFSAERPEGSISTLTIQRTEQRDSAMYRCASSLVRQAPYEQYFGPGTRLTVT.

This clonotype was observed a handful of times. The CDR3 DNA reads TGTGCCAGCAGCTCAATGGGACGGGGCACAGATACGCAGTATTTT. It encodes CASSSMGRGTDTQYF. J is TRBJ2-3 and V is TRBV7-3; D may correspond to TRBD1 or TRBD2 (5 bases each). V gave up 4 bases and J gave up 1 base, with 12 bases separating them. CDR3 length: 15 amino acids. Germline CDR1 is SGHTA and CDR2 is FQGTGA.

V usage is TRBV28 and J usage is TRBJ1-2, with TRBD1 matching over 10 bases. V shed 3 bases and J 13 bases; nucleotides not matched to a gene: 5. Germline V CDR1 and CDR2: MDHEN, SYDVKM. This CDR3 is built from 12 residues. Here the CDR3 reads CASSFGDRGLTF. The CDR3 DNA follows: TGTGCCAGCAGTTTCGGGGACAGGGGTCTCACCTTC.

The gene calls are TRBV7-3 and TRBJ2-1, with TRBD1 identical over 9 bases. The CDR3 contains 14 residues. Looked up from germline, CDR1 is SGHTA and CDR2 is FQGTGA. V shed 2 bases, J shed 10 bases, and the junction held 6 bases outside the gene matches. The CDR3 DNA is TGTGCCAGCAGCTTAGGGGACAGGGCTGGAGAGCAGTTCTTC. Translation gives CASSLGDRAGEQFF.

The rearrangement links TRBV14 to TRBJ1-2; D unresolved. Trimming shortened V by 0 bases and J by 6 bases, and 8 bases separated the two germline ends. The CDR3 loop spans 13 amino acids. Germline CDR1 SGHDN, CDR2 FVKESK. The CDR3 protein is CASSQDLGNGYTF. The CDR3 coding sequence is TGTGCCAGCAGCCAAGATTTGGGGAATGGCTACACCTTC.

The gene calls are TRBV20-1 and TRBJ1-2; TRBD1 aligns across 9 bases. With 6 bases clipped from V and 3 bases from J, the junction kept 5 bases outside the gene matches. Looked up from germline, CDR1 is DFQATT and CDR2 is SNEGSKA (reference sequence). The CDR3 is made up of 13 amino acids. In nucleotides, the CDR3 is TGCAGTGCGATCCGGGACAGGGACTATGGCTACACCTTC. This gives the protein CSAIRDRDYGYTF.